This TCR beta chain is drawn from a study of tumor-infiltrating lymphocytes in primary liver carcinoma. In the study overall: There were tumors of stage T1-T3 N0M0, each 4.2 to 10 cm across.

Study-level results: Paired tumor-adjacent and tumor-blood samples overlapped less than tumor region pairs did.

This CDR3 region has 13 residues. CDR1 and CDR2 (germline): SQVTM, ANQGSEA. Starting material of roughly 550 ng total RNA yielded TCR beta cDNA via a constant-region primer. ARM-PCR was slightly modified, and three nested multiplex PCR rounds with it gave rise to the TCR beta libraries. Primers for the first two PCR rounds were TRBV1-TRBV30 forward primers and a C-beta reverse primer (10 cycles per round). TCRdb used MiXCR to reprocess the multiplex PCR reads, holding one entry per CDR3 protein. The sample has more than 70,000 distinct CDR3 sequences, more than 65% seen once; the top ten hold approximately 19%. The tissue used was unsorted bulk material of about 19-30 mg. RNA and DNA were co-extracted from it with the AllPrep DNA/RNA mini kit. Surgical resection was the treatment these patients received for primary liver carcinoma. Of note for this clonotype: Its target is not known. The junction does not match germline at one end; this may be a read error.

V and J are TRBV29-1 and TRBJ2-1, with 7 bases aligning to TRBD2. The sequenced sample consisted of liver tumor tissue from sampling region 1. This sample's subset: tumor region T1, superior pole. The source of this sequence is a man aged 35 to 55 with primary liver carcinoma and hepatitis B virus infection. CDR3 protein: CGVGRVVDNEQIF. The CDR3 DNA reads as TGCGGCGTTGGGAGGGTGGTGGACAATGAGCAGATCTTC.